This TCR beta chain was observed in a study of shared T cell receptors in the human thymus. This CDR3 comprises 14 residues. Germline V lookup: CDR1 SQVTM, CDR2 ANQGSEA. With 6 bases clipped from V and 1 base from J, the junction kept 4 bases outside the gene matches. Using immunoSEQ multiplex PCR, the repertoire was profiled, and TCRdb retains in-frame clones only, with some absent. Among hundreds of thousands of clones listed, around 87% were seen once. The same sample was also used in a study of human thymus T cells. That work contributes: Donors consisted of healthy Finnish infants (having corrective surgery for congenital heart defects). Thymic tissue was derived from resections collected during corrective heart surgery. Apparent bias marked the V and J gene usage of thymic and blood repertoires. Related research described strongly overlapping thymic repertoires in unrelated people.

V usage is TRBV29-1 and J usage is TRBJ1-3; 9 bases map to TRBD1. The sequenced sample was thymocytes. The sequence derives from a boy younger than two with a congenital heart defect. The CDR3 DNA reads TGCAGCGTCGCGGGACAGGGATCTGGAAACACCATATATTTT. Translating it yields CSVAGQGSGNTIYF.